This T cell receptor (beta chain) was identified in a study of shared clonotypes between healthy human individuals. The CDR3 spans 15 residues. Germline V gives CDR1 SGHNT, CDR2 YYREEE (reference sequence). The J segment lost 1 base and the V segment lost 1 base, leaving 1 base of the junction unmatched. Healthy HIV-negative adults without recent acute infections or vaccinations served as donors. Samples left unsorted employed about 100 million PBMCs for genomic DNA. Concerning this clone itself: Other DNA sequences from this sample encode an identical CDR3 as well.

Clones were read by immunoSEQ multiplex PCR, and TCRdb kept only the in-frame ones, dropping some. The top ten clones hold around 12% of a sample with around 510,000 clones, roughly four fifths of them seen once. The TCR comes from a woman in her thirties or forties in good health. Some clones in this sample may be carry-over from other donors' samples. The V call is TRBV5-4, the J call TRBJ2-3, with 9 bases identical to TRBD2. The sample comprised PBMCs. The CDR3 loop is CASSLRTSGTDTQYF. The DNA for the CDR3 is TGTGCCAGCAGCTTGAGGACTAGCGGCACAGATACGCAGTATTTT.